This T cell receptor beta chain was identified during a study of control samples from healthy donors and cancer patients. The CDR3 extends over 13 amino acids. V was shortened by 8 bases and J by 8 bases, with 18 bases between the two germline ends. The germline V gene encodes CDR1 LNHDA and CDR2 SQIVND (reference sequence). TCRdb's copy holds only in-frame clones and misses some; the assay was immunoSEQ multiplex PCR. Among about 110,000 clones listed, around nine tenths were seen once. The specimen was blood. The sequence was collected from a woman between 45 and 65 years old in good health. This sequence joins TRBV19 and TRBJ1-1, with TRBD1 as a possible D gene (6 bases). The CDR3 here is CASHRGRTAEAFF. The CDR3 DNA sequence: TGTGCCAGTCACCGGGGAAGGACAGCGGAAGCTTTCTTT.